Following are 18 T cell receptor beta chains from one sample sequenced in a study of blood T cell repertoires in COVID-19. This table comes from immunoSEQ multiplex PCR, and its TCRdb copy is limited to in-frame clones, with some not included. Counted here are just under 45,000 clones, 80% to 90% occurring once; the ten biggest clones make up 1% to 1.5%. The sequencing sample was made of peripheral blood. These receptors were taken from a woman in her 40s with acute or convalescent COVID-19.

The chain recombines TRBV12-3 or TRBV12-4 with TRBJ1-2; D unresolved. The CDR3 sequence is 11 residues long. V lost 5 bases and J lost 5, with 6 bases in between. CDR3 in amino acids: CASSPGYGYTF. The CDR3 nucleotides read TGTGCCAGCAGTCCGGGGTATGGCTACACCTTC.

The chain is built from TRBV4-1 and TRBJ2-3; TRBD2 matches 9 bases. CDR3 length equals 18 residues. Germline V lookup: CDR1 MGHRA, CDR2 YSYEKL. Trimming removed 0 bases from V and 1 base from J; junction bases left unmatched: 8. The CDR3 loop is CASSQERASGVGTDTQYF. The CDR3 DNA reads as TGCGCCAGCAGCCAAGAAAGGGCTAGCGGGGTAGGCACAGATACGCAGTATTTT.

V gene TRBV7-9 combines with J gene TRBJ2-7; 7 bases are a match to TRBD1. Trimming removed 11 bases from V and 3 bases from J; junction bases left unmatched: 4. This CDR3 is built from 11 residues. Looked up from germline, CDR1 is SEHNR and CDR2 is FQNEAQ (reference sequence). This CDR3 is CAAQGIYEQYF. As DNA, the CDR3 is TGTGCCGCACAGGGGATCTACGAGCAGTACTTC.

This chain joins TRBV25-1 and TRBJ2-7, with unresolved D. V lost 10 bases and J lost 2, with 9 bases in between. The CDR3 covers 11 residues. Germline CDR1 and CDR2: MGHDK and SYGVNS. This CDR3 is CATRTPYEQYF. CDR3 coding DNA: TGTGCCACCAGAACACCCTACGAGCAGTACTTC.

Here the CDR3 reads CASSRPQGKGQYF. DNA for the CDR3: TGTGCCAGCAGCCGACCACAGGGTAAGGGGCAGTACTTC. The chain combines TRBV3-1 (or the pseudogene TRBV3-2) with TRBJ2-7, with a tentative D call TRBD1 (6 bases). V lost 4 bases, J lost 9 bases, and 16 bases lay in between. The CDR3 covers 13 residues. Germline V gene lookup returns CDR1 LGHDT and CDR2 YNNKEL (reference sequence).

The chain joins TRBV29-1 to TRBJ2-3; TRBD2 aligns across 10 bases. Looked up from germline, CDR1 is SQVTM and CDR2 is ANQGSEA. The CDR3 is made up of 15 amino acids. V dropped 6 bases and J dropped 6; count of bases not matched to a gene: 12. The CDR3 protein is CSVTPSGRHGDTQYF. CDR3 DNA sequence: TGCAGCGTGACCCCTAGCGGGAGACATGGGGATACGCAGTATTTT.

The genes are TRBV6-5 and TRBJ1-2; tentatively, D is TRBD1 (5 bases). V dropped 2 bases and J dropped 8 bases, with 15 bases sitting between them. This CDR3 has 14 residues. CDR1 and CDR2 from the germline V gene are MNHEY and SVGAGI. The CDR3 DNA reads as TGTGCCAGCAGTTACCCCGGCAGGGTGGAGGGCTACACCTTC. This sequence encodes CASSYPGRVEGYTF.

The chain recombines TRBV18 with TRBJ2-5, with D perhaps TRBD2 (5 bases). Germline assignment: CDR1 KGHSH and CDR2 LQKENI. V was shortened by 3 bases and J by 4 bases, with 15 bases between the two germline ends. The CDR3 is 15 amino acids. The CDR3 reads CASSPSYGEGETQYF. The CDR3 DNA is TGTGCCAGCTCACCGTCGTACGGGGAAGGAGAGACCCAGTACTTC.

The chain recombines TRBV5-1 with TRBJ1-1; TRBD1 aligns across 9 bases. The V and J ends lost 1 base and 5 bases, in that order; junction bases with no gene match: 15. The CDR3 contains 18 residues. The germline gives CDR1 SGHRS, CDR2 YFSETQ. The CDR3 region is CASSLPRDRERLVTEAFF. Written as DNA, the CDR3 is TGCGCCAGCAGCTTGCCCCGGGACAGGGAGAGATTGGTTACTGAAGCTTTCTTT. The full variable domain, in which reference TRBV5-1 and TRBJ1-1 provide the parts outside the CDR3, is KAGVTQTPRYLIKTRGQQVTLSCSPISGHRSVSWYQQTPGQGLQFLFEYFSETQRNKGNFPGRFSGRQFSNSRSEMNVSTLELGDSALYLCASSLPRDRERLVTEAFFGQGTRLTVV.

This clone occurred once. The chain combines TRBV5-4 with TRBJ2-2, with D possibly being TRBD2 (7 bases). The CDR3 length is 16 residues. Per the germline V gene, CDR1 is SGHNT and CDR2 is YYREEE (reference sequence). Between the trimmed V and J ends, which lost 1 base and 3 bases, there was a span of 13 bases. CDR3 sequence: CASSLPRGADTGELFF. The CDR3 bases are TGTGCCAGCAGCTTGCCCCGGGGGGCGGACACCGGGGAGCTGTTTTTT. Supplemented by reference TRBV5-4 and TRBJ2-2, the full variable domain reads ETGVTQSPTHLIKTRGQQVTLRCSSQSGHNTVSWYQQALGQGPQFIFQYYREEENGRGNFPPRFSGLQFPNYSSELNVNALELDDSALYLCASSLPRGADTGELFFGEGSRLTVL.

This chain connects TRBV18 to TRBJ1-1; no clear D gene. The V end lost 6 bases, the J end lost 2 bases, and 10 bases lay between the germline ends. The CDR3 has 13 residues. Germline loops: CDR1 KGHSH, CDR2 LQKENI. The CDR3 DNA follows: TGTGCCAGCTCCCGTGAGGGAAACACTGAAGCTTTCTTT. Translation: CASSREGNTEAFF.

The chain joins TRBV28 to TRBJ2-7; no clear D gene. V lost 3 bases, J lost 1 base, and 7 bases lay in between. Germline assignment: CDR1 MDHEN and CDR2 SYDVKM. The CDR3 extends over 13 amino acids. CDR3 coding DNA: TGTGCCAGCAGTTTCGTCAGTTCCTACGAGCAGTACTTC. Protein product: CASSFVSSYEQYF.

CDR3: CAISAGTSGRVFSYEQYF. The CDR3 DNA reads TGTGCCATCAGTGCCGGGACTAGCGGGAGGGTCTTTAGTTACGAGCAGTACTTC. The chain recombines TRBV10-3 with TRBJ2-7, with 16 bases matching TRBD2. CDR1 is ENHRY and CDR2 is SYGVKD in the germline V gene. There are 18 residues in the CDR3. V gave up 4 bases and J gave up 4 bases; unmatched junction bases: 10.

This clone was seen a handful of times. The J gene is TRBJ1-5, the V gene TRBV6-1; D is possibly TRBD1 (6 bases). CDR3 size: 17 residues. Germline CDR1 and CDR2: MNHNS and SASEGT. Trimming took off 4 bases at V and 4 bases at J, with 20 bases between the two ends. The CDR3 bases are TGTGCCAGCAGTGGGTCCGGGTTGCAGGGGTATAATCAGCCCCAGCATTTT. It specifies CASSGSGLQGYNQPQHF.

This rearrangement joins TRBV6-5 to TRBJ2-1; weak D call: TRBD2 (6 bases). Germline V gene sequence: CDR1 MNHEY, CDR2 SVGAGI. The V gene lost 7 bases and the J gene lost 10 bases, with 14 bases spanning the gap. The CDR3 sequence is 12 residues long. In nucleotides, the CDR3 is TGTGCCAGCAATCTCCTAGCGCAGGAGCAGTTCTTC. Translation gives CASNLLAQEQFF.

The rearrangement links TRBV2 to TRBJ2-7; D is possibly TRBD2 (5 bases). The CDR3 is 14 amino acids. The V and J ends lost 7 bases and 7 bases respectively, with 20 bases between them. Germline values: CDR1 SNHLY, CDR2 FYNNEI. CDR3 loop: CASISRLTSPEQYF. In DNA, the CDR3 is TGTGCCAGCATTAGTCGACTAACGTCGCCAGAGCAGTACTTC.

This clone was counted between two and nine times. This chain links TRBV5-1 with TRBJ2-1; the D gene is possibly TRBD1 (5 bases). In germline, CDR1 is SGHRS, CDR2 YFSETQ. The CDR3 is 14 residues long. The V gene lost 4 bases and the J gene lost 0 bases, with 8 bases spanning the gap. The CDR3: CASSVQGSYNEQFF. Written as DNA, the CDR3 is TGCGCCAGCAGCGTGCAGGGCTCCTACAATGAGCAGTTCTTC.

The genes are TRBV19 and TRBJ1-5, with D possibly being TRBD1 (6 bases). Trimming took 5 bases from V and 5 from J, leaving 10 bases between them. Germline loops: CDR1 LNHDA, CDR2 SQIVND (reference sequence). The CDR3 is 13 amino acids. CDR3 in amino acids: CASSGGAYQPQHF. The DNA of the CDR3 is TGTGCCAGTAGTGGGGGGGCTTATCAGCCCCAGCATTTT.